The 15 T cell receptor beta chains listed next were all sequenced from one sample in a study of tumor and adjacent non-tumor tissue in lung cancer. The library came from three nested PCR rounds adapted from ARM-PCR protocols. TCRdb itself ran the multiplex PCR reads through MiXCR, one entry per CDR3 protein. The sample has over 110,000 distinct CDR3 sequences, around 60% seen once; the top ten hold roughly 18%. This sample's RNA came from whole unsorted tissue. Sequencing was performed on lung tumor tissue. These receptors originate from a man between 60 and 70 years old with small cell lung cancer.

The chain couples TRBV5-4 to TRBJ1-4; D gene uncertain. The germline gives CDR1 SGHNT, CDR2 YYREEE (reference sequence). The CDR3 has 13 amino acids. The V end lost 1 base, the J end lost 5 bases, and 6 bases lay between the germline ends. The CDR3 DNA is TGTGCCAGCAGCTTGAACCCAAATGAAAAACTGTTTTTT. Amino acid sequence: CASSLNPNEKLFF.

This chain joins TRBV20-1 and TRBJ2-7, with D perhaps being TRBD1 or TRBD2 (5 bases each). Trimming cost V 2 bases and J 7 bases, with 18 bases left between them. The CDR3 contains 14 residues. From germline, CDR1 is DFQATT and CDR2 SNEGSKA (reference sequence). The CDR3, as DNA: TGCAGTGCTAGACCTCGGGACCGTTCTTTGGAGCAGTACTTC. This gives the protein CSARPRDRSLEQYF.

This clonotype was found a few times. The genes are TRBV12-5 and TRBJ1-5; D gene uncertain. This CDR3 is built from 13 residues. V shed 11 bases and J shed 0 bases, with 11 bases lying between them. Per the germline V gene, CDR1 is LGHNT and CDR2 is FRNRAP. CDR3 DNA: TGTGCTGGTTCGGACGGTAGCAATCAGCCCCAGCATTTT. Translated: CAGSDGSNQPQHF. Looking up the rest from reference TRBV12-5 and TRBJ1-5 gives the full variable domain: DARVTQTPRHKVTEMGQEVTMRCQPILGHNTVFWYRQTMMQGLELLAYFRNRAPLDDSGMPKDRFSAEMPDATLATLKIQPSEPRDSAVYFCAGSDGSNQPQHFGDGTRLSIL.

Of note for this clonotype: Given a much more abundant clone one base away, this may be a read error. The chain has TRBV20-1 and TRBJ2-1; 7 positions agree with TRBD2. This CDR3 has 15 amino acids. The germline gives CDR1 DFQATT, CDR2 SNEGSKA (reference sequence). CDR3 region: CSARELATDYNELFF. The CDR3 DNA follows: TGCAGTGCTAGAGAACTAGCGACAGACTACAATGAGCTGTTCTTC.

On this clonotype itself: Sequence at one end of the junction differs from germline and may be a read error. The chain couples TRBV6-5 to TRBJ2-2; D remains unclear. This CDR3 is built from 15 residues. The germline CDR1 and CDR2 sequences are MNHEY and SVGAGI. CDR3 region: CARSYSRRDTGELFF. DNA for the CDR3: TGTGCCAGGAGTTACTCCCGCCGGGACACCGGGGAGCTGTTTTTT.

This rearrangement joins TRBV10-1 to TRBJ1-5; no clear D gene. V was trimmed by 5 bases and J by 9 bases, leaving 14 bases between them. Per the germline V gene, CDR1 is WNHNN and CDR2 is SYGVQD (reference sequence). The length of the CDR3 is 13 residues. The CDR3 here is CASSQNQVSPQHF. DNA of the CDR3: TGCGCCAGCAGTCAAAATCAGGTCTCGCCCCAGCATTTT.

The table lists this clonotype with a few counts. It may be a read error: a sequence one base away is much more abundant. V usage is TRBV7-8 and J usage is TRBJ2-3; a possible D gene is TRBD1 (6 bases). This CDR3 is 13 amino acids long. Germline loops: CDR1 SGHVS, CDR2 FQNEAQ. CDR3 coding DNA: TGTACCAGCAGCTCCCGCAGGGGCGAGACGCAGTATTTT. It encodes CTSSSRRGETQYF.

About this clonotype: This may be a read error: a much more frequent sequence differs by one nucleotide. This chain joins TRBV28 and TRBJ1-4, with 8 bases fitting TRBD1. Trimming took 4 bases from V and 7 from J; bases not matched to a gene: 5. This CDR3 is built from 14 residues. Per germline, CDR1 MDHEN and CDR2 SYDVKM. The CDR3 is CASSWTGTIEKLFF. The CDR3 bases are TGTGCCAGCAGTTGGACAGGGACGATTGAAAAACTGTTTTTT.

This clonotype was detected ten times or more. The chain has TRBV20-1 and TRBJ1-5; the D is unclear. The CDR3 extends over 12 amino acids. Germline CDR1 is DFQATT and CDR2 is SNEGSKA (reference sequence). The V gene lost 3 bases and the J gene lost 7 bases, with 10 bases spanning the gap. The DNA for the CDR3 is TGCAGTGCTAGTCGAGAAGACCAGCCCCAGCATTTT. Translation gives CSASREDQPQHF.

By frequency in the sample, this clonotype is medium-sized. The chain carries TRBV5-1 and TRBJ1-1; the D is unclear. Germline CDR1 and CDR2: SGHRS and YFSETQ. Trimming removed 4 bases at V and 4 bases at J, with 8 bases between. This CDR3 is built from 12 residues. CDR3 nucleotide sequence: TGCGCCAGCAGCCAAGTAGGCACTGAAGCTTTCTTT. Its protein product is CASSQVGTEAFF.

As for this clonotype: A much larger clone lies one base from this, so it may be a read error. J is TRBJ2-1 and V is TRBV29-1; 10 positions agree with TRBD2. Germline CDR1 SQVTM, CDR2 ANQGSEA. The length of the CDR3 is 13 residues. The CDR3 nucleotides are TGCAGCGTTGCGGCTAGCGGGAGACGGGACCAGTTCTTT. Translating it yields CSVAASGRRDQFF.

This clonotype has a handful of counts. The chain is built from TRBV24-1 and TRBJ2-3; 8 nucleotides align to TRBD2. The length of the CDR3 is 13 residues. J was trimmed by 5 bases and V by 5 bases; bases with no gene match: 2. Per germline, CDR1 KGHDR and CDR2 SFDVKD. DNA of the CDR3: TGTGCCACCAGTGGCCTAGCGGGAGATACGCAGTATTTT. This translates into CATSGLAGDTQYF.

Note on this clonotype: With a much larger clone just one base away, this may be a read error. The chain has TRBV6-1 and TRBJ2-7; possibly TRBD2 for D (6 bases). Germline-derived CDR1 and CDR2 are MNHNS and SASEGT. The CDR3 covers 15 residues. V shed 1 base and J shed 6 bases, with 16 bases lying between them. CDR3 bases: TGTGCCAGCAGTGAAGTGGGGAGGATAGGACCCGAGCAGTACTTC. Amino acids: CASSEVGRIGPEQYF.

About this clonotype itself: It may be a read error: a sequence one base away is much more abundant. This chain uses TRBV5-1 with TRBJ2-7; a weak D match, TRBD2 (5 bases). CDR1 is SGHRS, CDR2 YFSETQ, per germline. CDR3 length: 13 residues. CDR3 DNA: TGCGCCAGCAGCTTGGAGGCGGGCTACGAGCAGTGCGTC. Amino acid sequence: CASSLEAGYEQCV.

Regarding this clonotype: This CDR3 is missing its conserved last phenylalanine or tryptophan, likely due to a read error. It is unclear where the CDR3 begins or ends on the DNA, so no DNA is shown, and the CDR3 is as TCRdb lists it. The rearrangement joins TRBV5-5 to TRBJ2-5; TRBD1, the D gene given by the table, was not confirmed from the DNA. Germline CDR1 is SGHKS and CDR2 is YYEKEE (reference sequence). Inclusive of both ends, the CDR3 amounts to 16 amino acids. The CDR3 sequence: CASSLGQGPSQETQYL.